This T cell receptor beta chain is drawn from a study of blood T cell repertoires in COVID-19. Turning to the study itself: Donors in the United States, Italy and Spain gave samples during acute or convalescent COVID-19.

Under the authors' procedure: It was from reference gene primer amplification that nucleated cell counts were estimated. TCRdb keeps only in-frame clones here, not all; method: immunoSEQ multiplex PCR. From that table come the V and J calls and clone size; the DNA was used to work out D and trimming. The profile covers roughly 160,000 clones, with around 83% appearing a single time and approximately 7% taken by the ten largest. This CDR3 contains 14 residues. Looked up from germline, CDR1 is SGHTA and CDR2 is FQGNSA. Trimming left V 10 bases short and J 4 bases short, with 19 bases between. The sequence came from a man in his forties or fifties with active or convalescent COVID-19. Sequenced: peripheral blood. V and J are TRBV7-2 and TRBJ2-5; no firm D call. The CDR3 protein is CANSPLSGVETQYF. In nucleotides, the CDR3 is TGTGCCAACAGTCCTTTATCAGGTGTAGAGACCCAGTACTTC.